This T cell receptor beta chain was identified in a study of Ad26.COV2.S vaccination and SARS-CoV-2 variants. At the level of the study: A COV1001 Ad26.COV2.S trial-arm participant provided the sample.

Method: immunoSEQ multiplex PCR; TCRdb's copy keeps in-frame clones and lacks some. The profile shows 500,000 or so clones, around 88% of them singletons. Study results and limitations: Vaccinated and placebo-treated recipients had similar non-spike TCR breadth.

Treatment indicated: over 15 received Ad26.COV2.S at low or high dose, single or two shots; about five received placebo; per-sample allocation not given. The samples were gathered on day 63 after the first injection of vaccine or placebo. About this clone: Its antigen is unknown.

CDR3 length: 16 amino acids. J was trimmed by 6 bases and V by 0 bases; bases with no gene match: 8. Germline V gene data show CDR1 as SQVTM and CDR2 as ANQGSEA. V and J are TRBV29-1 and TRBJ1-4, with 9 bases aligning to TRBD1. This receptor was taken from a person between 18 and 65 years old who received the Ad26.COV2.S COVID-19 vaccine or a placebo. The starting material was peripheral blood, obtained in a trial of Ad26.COV2.S vaccine versus placebo. The CDR3 here is CSVEDRRGQGDEKLFF. CDR3 DNA sequence: TGCAGCGTTGAAGATCGGAGGGGACAGGGAGATGAAAAACTGTTTTTT.